This T cell receptor (beta chain) emerged from a study of shared clonotypes between healthy human individuals. Here immunoSEQ multiplex PCR was the method, and the copy in TCRdb shows in-frame clones only, minus some. The sample holds 2 million or so clones, less than 95% seen once. A note on this clone: Other nucleotide sequences from this sample produce the same CDR3.

Terminally differentiated effector memory CD45RA+ cells were excluded by CCR7 positive selection of CD45RO-negative cells. The sequenced sample consisted of naive CD8+ T cells sorted from blood. This receptor was taken from a man aged 18 to 35 in good health.

The CDR3, as DNA: TGTGCCAGCAGCCCGGGACAGGGGGGCACCGGGGAGCTGTTTTTT. It is translated as CASSPGQGGTGELFF. The chain uses TRBV2 and TRBJ2-2; 11 nucleotides align to TRBD1. V trimming: 6 bases; J trimming: 4 bases; junction bases outside the gene matches: 4. This CDR3 spans 15 amino acids. CDR1 is SNHLY, CDR2 FYNNEI, per germline.